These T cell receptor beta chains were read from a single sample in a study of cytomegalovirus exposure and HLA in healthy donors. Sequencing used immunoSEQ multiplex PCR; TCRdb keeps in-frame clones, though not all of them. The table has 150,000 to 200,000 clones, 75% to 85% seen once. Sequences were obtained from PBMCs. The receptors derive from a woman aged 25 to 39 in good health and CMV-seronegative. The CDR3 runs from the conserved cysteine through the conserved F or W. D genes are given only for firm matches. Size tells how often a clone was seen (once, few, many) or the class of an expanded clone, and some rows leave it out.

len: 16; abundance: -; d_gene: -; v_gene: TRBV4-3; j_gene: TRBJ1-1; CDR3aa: CASSQVVGGSNTEAFF; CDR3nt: TGCGCCAGCAGCCAAGTTGTAGGAGGAAGCAACACTGAAGCTTTCTTT
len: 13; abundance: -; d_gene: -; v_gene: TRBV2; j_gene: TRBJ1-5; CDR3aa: CASSRDSNQPQHF; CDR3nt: TGTGCCAGCAGCAGGGATAGCAATCAGCCCCAGCATTTT
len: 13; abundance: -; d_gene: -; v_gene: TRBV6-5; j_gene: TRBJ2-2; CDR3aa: CASNGGNTGELFF; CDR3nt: TGTGCCAGCAACGGAGGGAACACCGGGGAGCTGTTTTTT
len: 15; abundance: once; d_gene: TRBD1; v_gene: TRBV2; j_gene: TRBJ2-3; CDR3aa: CASRRQGISTDTQYF; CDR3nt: TGTGCCAGCAGGCGACAGGGGATAAGCACAGATACGCAGTATTTT
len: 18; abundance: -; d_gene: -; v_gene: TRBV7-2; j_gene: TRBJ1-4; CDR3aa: CASSLLVARQGPNEKLFF; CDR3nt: TGTGCCAGCAGCTTACTGGTGGCCAGACAAGGCCCTAATGAAAAACTGTTTTTT
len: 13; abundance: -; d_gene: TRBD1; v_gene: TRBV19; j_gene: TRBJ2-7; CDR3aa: CASSRDSYYEQYF; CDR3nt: TGTGCCAGTAGTAGGGACAGCTACTACGAGCAGTACTTC
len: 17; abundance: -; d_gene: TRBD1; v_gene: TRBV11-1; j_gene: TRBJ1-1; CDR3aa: CASSRVPGQGPNTEAFF; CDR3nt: TGTGCCAGCAGCCGCGTCCCGGGACAGGGTCCGAACACTGAAGCTTTCTTT
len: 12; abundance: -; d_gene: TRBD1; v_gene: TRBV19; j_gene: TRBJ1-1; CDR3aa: CASVRGITEAFF; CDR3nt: TGTGCCAGCGTCAGGGGGATCACTGAAGCTTTCTTT
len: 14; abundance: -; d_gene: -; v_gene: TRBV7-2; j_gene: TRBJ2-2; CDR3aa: CASSSRTRTGELFF; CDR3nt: TGTGCCAGCAGCTCCCGGACTCGTACCGGGGAGCTGTTTTTT
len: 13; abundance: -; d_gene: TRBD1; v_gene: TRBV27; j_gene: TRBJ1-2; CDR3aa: CASTTLTGDGYTF; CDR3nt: TGTGCCAGCACCACCTTGACAGGGGACGGCTACACCTTC
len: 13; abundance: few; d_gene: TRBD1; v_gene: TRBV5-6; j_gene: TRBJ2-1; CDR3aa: CASSLPGTGGRFF; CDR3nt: TGTGCCAGCAGCCTACCCGGGACAGGGGGTCGGTTCTTC
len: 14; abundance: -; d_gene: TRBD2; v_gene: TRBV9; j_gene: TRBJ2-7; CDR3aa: CASSVGGTSREQYF; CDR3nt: TGTGCCAGCAGCGTAGGAGGGACTAGCCGCGAGCAGTACTTC
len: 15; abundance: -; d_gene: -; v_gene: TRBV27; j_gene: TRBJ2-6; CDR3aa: CASSLWGSGANGLTF; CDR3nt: TGTGCCAGCAGTTTATGGGGCTCTGGGGCCAACGGCCTGACTTTC
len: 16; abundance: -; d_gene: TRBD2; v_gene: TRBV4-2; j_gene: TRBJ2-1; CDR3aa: CASSPREGHQNNEQFF; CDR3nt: TGTGCCAGCAGTCCGCGGGAGGGCCATCAGAACAATGAGCAGTTCTTC
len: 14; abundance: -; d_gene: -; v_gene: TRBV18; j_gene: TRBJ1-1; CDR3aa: CASSGGVLNTEAFF; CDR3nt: TGTGCCAGCTCAGGGGGGGTGCTGAACACTGAAGCTTTCTTT
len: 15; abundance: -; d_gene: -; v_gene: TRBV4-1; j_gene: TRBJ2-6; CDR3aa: CASSQDRDGANGLTF; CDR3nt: TGCGCCAGCAGCCAAGACAGGGATGGGGCCAACGGCCTGACTTTC
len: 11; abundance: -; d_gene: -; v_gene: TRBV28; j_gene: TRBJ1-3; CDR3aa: CASSSGDTIYF; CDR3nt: TGTGCCAGCAGTTCGGGTGACACCATATATTTT
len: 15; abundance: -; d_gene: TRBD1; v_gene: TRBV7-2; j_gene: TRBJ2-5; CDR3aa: CASSLVPGGGETQYF; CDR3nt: TGTGCCAGCAGCTTAGTCCCAGGGGGCGGGGAGACCCAGTACTTC
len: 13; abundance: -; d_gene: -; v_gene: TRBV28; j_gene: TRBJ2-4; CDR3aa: CASSFLPGQPQYF; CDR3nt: TGTGCCAGCAGTTTCCTTCCAGGGCAGCCTCAGTACTTC
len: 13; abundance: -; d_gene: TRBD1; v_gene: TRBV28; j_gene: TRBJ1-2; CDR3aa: CASYSPGGNGYTF; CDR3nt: TGTGCCAGCTATTCACCAGGGGGCAATGGCTACACCTTC
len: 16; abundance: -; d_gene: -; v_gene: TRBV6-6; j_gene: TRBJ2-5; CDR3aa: CASLRGSGVRRETQYF; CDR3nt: TGTGCCAGCCTCCGCGGTTCAGGGGTTCGTCGAGAGACCCAGTACTTC
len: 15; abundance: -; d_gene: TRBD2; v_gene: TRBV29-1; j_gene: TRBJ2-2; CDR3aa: CSVTIAGGNTGELFF; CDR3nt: TGCAGCGTTACCATAGCGGGGGGGAACACCGGGGAGCTGTTTTTT
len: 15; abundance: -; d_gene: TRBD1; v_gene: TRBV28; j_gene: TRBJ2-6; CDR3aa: CASSLGQTGANVLTF; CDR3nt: TGTGCCAGCAGTTTGGGACAGACTGGGGCCAACGTCCTGACTTTC
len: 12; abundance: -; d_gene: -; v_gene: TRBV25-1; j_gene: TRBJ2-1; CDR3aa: CASRSGWTKQFF; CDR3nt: TGTGCCAGTAGGTCCGGGTGGACAAAGCAGTTCTTC
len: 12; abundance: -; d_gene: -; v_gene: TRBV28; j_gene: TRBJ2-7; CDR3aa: CASSKQGYEQYF; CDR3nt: TGTGCCAGCAGTAAACAGGGATACGAGCAGTACTTC
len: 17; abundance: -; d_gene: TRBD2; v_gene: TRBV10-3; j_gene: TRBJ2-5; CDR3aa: CAISESASGSQGETQYF; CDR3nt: TGTGCCATCAGTGAGTCGGCTAGCGGGAGTCAAGGGGAGACCCAGTACTTC
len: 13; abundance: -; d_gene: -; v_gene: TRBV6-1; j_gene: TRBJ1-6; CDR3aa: CASSEREHSPLHF; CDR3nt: TGTGCCAGCAGTGAACGGGAGCATTCACCCCTCCACTTT
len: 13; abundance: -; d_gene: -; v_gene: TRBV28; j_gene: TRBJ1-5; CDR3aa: CASSDRILQPQHF; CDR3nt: TGTGCCAGCAGTGACAGGATACTGCAGCCCCAGCATTTT
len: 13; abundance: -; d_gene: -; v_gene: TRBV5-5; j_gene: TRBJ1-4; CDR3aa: CASSLESGAKLFF; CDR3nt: TGTGCCAGCAGCTTGGAGTCAGGGGCAAAACTGTTTTTT
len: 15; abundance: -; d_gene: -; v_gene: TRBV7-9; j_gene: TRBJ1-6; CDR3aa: CASSLDPAANSPLHF; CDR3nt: TGTGCCAGCAGCTTAGACCCCGCGGCAAATTCACCCCTCCACTTT
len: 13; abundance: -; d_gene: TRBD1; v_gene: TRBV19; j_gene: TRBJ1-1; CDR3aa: CASSMTGQGAAFF; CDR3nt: TGTGCCAGTAGTATGACCGGACAGGGGGCGGCTTTCTTT
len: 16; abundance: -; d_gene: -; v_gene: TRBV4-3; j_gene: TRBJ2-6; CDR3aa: CASSQEASSGANVLTF; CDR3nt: TGCGCCAGCAGCCAAGAGGCTTCCTCTGGGGCCAACGTCCTGACTTTC